This T cell receptor (beta chain) was profiled in a study of tumor-infiltrating lymphocytes in glioblastoma multiforme (TCRdb year 2017). For the study in its entirety: Whether intratumoral genomic heterogeneity fosters TIL diversity was tested through joint investigation of somatic mutations, TIL diversity and immune response activity.

Sequences SGHAT (CDR1) and FQNNGV (CDR2) are obtained from the germline V gene. There are 12 amino acids in the CDR3, from cysteine to phenylalanine inclusive. CDR3 DNA only is kept here, 36 bases in frame from base 1. For each of the 9 to 10 tumor samples, the AllPrep DNA/RNA mini kit was used to purify genomic DNA and total RNA simultaneously. All RNA had OD 260/280 ratios above 1.9 and RNA integrity numbers above 6.5. Points the paper makes about the study in general: T cells were not sorted into functional subsets, which the authors noted as a future improvement. RNA-based TCR sequencing may distort clone frequencies because T cells carry unequal numbers of TCR transcripts. Generalizability is limited because the TCR and somatic mutation analysis included only one glioblastoma patient.

TCRB libraries were built from RNA via three nested multiplex PCR rounds using a modified ARM-PCR protocol with multiple V-beta primers and a C-beta primer. Starting from around 0.52 ug of total RNA, TCRB-specific cDNA was synthesized using ProtoScript II Reverse Transcriptase and a C-beta primer. The description of the TCRB libraries did not mention any unique molecular identifiers. In the third PCR, barcodes and adapters were added over approximately 25 cycles with Deep VentR (exo-) polymerase, after which 250-500 bp bands were gel purified. An Illumina HiSeq 2500 generating 250 bp paired-end reads was used to sequence the TCRB libraries. In the source study's methods: The reads were cleaned with Trimmomatic, merged with FLASH and assigned V, D and J segments with MiGEC before being analyzed in VDJtools. Repertoire diversity was quantified with the Shannon-Wiener diversity index calculated using VDJtools. Clones were called with MiXCR by TCRdb after fastp trimmed the public reads at Q25, and only in-frame beta chains were retained. Rows with one shared CDR3 protein collapse into an entry with the most common genes and DNA. For this entry, the V and J calls and clone size follow TCRdb and not the study's own pipeline. The sample includes about 15,000 distinct CDR3 sequences, with approximately 71% observed a single time. The ten most abundant clones make up roughly 49% of the sample.

Note on this clonotype: The antigen this receptor binds is unknown. At one boundary the junction diverges from the germline segment, which might be a read error.

The chain employs TRBV11-2 and TRBJ2-5; no confident D gene assignment can be made. Sequencing was performed on brain tumor tissue. This clonotype was sampled from a male donor with glioblastoma. The CDR3 region: CASRFGGETQYF. The base sequence is TGCGCCAGCAGATTTGGCGGAGAGACCCAATACTTC.